This T cell receptor beta chain was profiled in a study of blood T cell repertoires in COVID-19 (dated by TCRdb to about 2020). Background on the whole study: Samples covering the acute and convalescent phases of COVID-19 were provided by collaborators in the United States, Italy and Spain. The material from the prospective study consisted of cDNA or gDNA derived from T cells, B-cell-depleted T cells, or PBMCs. Deeply sampled blood TCRbeta repertoires from subjects exposed to, actively infected with, or recovered from COVID-19 were included in the dataset. A freely available public database, intended as a resource for researchers studying the immune response to SARS-CoV-2, is where the repertoires were released. The samples were drawn from two sources: the first 160 participants of the ongoing ImmuneRACE study, and 1,000 to 1,500 subjects contributed by 6 global collaborators. The sample metadata nearly always contained a de-identified subject ID, COVID-19 status, age in years and sex. Where HLA class I and class II types were available, the types were taken from metadata supplied by the sample provider, not from assay-based typing. General conclusions and limits of the study: The quantity of clinical and demographic metadata differed by source and by participant and was supplied without curation.

The immunoSEQ Assay, a bias-controlled multiplex PCR, was used to amplify TCRbeta CDR3 regions from genomic DNA. Per the original workflow: The number of nucleated cells in each sample was estimated from the amplification of reference gene primers within the assay. To quantify the absolute abundance of each unique TCRbeta CDR3 rearrangement, sequence reads were collapsed and filtered. For each sample, productive Simpson clonality was calculated by taking the square root of Simpson's diversity index across productive rearrangements. TCRdb took over this immuneACCESS table, retaining in-frame rearrangements with V and J assigned. Such tables are incomplete; in checked studies, under half of the missing clones stem from an unresolved V gene, and the remainder is unexplained. V and J calls and clone size are as listed in that table; D and trimming were resolved from the DNA. This sample holds about 380,000 clones; roughly 87% were observed only once. The ten biggest clones cover 3% of the sample.

Concerning this clone itself: Its target antigen remains unknown. Base quality data are lacking; no much larger clone is found one base away.

In the prospective study, participants were roughly 18 to 100 years old, resided in around 25 geographic areas of the United States, and were enrolled through a virtual design. Cohort assignment in the prospective study relied on participant-reported clinical history from a screening survey and a study questionnaire. Recovered participants in ImmuneRACE Cohort 3 were defined as having two consecutive negative NP/OP PCR tests, clearance from a healthcare professional, or resolution of symptoms. In the prospective study, whole blood, serum and a nasopharyngeal or oropharyngeal swab were collected from each participant by mobile phlebotomists. Additional blood draws and questionnaires over a 2-month period could optionally be provided by prospective study participants. Blood samples from the prospective study were shipped frozen or at room temperature prior to DNA extraction. V was cut back by 8 bases and J by 2 bases, leaving a gap of 16 bases between them. Its CDR3 holds 14 amino acids, cysteine through phenylalanine. Only the CDR3 DNA is retained, 42 bases long and in frame from the first base. Reading the germline V gene (reference sequence) gives CDR1 MNHEY and CDR2 SMNVEV.

This chain joins TRBV27 to TRBJ2-7, with TRBD1 tentatively as D gene (5 bases match). The sequence came from a woman in her thirties who had recovered from COVID-19. Material: PBMCs or T cells enriched from blood (not recorded which). CDR3 region: CASSWGWGPYEQYF. The nucleotide sequence reads TGTGCCAGCTCCTGGGGTTGGGGCCCCTACGAGCAGTACTTC.